What follows describes a single TCR beta chain. Its antigen is undetermined. This sample was taken from a study of OX40 agonist ivuxolimab in advanced cancers. Study results and caveats: Clonal expansion from baseline to week 6 occurred in both CD4+ and CD8+ T cells.

TCRdb's copy holds only in-frame clones and misses some; the assay was immunoSEQ multiplex PCR. This sample has tens of thousands of clones, with approximately 84% found just once. V lost 8 bases to trimming and J lost 2 bases, with 3 bases between them. The V gene's germline CDR1 is MNHEY and CDR2 SVGAGI. This CDR3 is built from 10 residues. Source: CD4+ or CD8+ T cells sorted from blood, taken in a trial of the OX40 agonist ivuxolimab. The rearrangement links TRBV6-5 to TRBJ1-2; no definite D call. This sequence was found in an adult with an advanced solid tumor such as melanoma, head and neck, liver or kidney cancer. Written as DNA, the CDR3 is TGTGCCAGCTGGAACTATGGCTACACCTTC. It translates to CASWNYGYTF.